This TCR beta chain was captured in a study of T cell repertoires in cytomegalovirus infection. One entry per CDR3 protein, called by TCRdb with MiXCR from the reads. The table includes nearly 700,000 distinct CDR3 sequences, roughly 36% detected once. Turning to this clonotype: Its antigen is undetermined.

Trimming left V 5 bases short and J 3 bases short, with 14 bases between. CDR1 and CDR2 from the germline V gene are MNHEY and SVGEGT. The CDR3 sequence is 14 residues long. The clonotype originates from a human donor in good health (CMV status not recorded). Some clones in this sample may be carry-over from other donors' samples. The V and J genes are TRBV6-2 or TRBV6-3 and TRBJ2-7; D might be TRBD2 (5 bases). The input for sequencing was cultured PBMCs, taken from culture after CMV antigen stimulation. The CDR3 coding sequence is TGTGCCAGCAGTGAACGCGGGTCGCACTACGAGCAGTACTTC. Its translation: CASSERGSHYEQYF.